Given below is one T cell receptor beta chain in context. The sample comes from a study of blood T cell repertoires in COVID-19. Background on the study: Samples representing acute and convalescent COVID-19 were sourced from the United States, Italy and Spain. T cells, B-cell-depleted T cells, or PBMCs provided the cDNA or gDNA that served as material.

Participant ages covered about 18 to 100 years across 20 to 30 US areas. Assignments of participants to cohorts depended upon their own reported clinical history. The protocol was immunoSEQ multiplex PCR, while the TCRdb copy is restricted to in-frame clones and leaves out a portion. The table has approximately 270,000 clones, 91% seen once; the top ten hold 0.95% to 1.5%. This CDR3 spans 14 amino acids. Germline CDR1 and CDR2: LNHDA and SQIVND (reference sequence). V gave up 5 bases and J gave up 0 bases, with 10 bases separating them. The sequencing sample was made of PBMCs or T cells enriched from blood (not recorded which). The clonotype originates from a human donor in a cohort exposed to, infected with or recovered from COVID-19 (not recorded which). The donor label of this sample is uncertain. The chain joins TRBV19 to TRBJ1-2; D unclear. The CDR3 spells CASSRVGANYGYTF. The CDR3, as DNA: TGTGCCAGTAGTCGGGTTGGAGCTAACTATGGCTACACCTTC. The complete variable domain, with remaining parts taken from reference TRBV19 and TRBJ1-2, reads DGGITQSPKYLFRKEGQNVTLSCEQNLNHDAMYWYRQDPGQGLRLIYYSQIVNDFQKGDIAEGYSVSREKKESFPLTVTSAQKNPTAFYLCASSRVGANYGYTFGSGTRLTVV.